The present T cell receptor beta chain was sequenced within a study of Tregs in tolerant kidney transplant recipients. Findings and limits, study-wide: Changing PCR primers prevented nucleotide comparison between some patients' samples.

In the case of this clone: The antigen is undetermined.

Repertoires were generated with immunoSEQ multiplex PCR, while TCRdb's copy carries only in-frame clones and drops some. This sample has tens of thousands of clones, with about 91% found just once. Recipients received nonmyeloablative bone marrow transplants from related graft donors, with transient mixed chimerism. Unstimulated regulatory T cells (CD4+CD25+CD127-), CD4+CD25- non-regulatory cells, CD4 and CD8 cells were FACS-sorted from thawed PBMCs. The sequenced sample was CD4+ T cells from blood (PBMCs), obtained 24 months after the transplant. This receptor was identified in a human patient who received a combined kidney and bone marrow transplant. The graft donor may account for some of the T cells.

CDR3 coding DNA: TGTGCCAGCAGATACGCCCCAGCGGGAGGGCCGGTCCAGACCCAGTACTTC. Its translation: CASRYAPAGGPVQTQYF. The gene calls are TRBV6-4 and TRBJ2-5, with TRBD2 matching over 10 bases. CDR3 length equals 17 residues. From germline, CDR1 is MRHNA and CDR2 SNTAGT. The V gene end was trimmed by 6 bases and the J gene end by 6 bases; junction bases not matched to a gene: 16.